A selection of T cell receptor beta chains follows, all from one sample in a study of cytomegalovirus exposure and HLA in healthy donors. TCRdb keeps only in-frame clones here, not all; method: immunoSEQ multiplex PCR. The data contain about 250,000 clones, roughly 87% of them singletons. Input material: PBMCs. The receptor source for this set is a man aged 18 to 30 in good health and CMV-seropositive. Each CDR3 is given with its conserved first and last residue. Each record gives: J gene, D gene, clone size, CDR3 length, V gene, CDR3 protein, CDR3 DNA. The D gene is left open where the match is weak. Not every row has a clone size; where given, it reads once, few, many or a size class.

>TRBJ1-1|TRBD1|-|15|TRBV30
CAWCPTGTGNTEAFF
TGTGCCTGGTGCCCGACCGGGACAGGGAATACTGAAGCTTTCTTT
>TRBJ2-1|TRBD2|-|16|TRBV4-2
CASSQDPAGGPDEQFF
TGTGCCAGCAGCCAAGACCCAGCGGGAGGGCCGGATGAGCAGTTCTTC
>TRBJ1-1|-|-|15|TRBV9
CASSAQGSASTEAFF
TGTGCCAGCAGCGCTCAGGGGTCTGCTAGCACTGAAGCTTTCTTT
>TRBJ2-1|TRBD2|-|14|TRBV27
CASSWSGTYNEQFF
TGTGCCAGCAGTTGGAGCGGGACCTACAATGAGCAGTTCTTC
>TRBJ1-2|TRBD1|-|14|TRBV6-6
CASSRDRGRDGYTF
TGTGCCAGCAGCCGGGACAGGGGGCGTGATGGCTACACCTTC
>TRBJ1-2|-|-|16|TRBV6-5
CASSYSMREQNYGYTF
TGTGCCAGCAGTTACTCGATGAGGGAGCAAAACTATGGCTACACCTTC
>TRBJ2-7|TRBD1|-|14|TRBV28
CASSKTGGTYEQYF
TGTGCCAGCAGCAAAACAGGGGGTACTTACGAGCAGTACTTC
>TRBJ1-3|TRBD1|-|16|TRBV27
CASSLEQGAIGNTIYF
TGTGCCAGCTCTTTGGAACAGGGGGCGATTGGAAACACCATATATTTT
>TRBJ1-5|TRBD1|-|15|TRBV30
CAWSPRQGSNQPQHF
TGTGCCTGGAGCCCAAGACAGGGAAGCAATCAGCCCCAGCATTTT
>TRBJ2-7|TRBD1|-|15|TRBV7-8
CASSLGRRGRGEQYF
TGTGCCAGCAGCTTAGGTCGCAGGGGGCGTGGAGAGCAGTACTTC
>TRBJ1-2|-|-|17|TRBV10-3
CAIRPTRLDRKNYGYTF
TGTGCCATCAGGCCGACCCGGTTGGACAGAAAGAACTATGGCTACACCTTC
>TRBJ1-5|-|-|15|TRBV27
CASSPALRGNQPQHF
TGTGCCAGCAGTCCTGCCCTAAGGGGCAATCAGCCCCAGCATTTT
>TRBJ1-3|-|-|13|TRBV14
CASSQVARNTIYF
TGTGCCAGCAGCCAAGTAGCCAGAAACACCATATATTTT
>TRBJ2-2|-|-|15|TRBV19
CASSISQVATGELFF
TGTGCCAGTAGTATAAGTCAGGTTGCCACCGGGGAGCTGTTTTTT
>TRBJ2-7|TRBD1|-|14|TRBV5-1
CASKGQGSSYEQYF
TGCGCCAGTAAGGGACAGGGAAGCTCCTACGAGCAGTACTTC
>TRBJ2-7|-|-|13|TRBV5-6
CASSLDRRYEQYF
TGTGCCAGCAGCTTGGACAGACGCTACGAGCAGTACTTC
>TRBJ1-4|-|-|11|TRBV28
CASRFGEKLFF
TGTGCCAGCAGGTTCGGTGAAAAACTGTTTTTT
>TRBJ2-2|TRBD2|-|14|TRBV5-1
CASRTSGSTGELFF
TGCGCCAGCAGGACTAGCGGAAGCACCGGGGAGCTGTTTTTT
>TRBJ2-7|-|few|14|TRBV4-2
CASSTGTEGSEQYF
TGTGCCAGCAGCACCGGGACTGAGGGATCCGAGCAGTACTTC
>TRBJ2-7|-|-|16|TRBV6-5
CASSYSGQSREYEQYF
TGTGCCAGCAGTTACTCGGGTCAAAGCAGGGAGTACGAGCAGTACTTC
>TRBJ2-6|-|-|15|TRBV11-3
CASSFGGSGANVLTF
TGTGCCAGCAGCTTTGGGGGGTCTGGGGCCAACGTCCTGACTTTC
>TRBJ2-7|-|-|15|TRBV30
CAWSEPGTPSIEQYF
TGTGCCTGGAGCGAACCGGGAACTCCTTCAATTGAGCAGTACTTC
>TRBJ1-5|TRBD1|few|15|TRBV5-5
CASRDGTVLNQPQHF
TGTGCCAGCAGAGATGGGACAGTCCTCAATCAGCCCCAGCATTTT
>TRBJ2-7|-|once|16|TRBV7-9
CASRSQSGPSSYEQYF
TGTGCCAGCAGATCTCAAAGCGGGCCCAGCTCCTACGAGCAGTACTTC
>TRBJ1-2|-|-|12|TRBV2
CASSESNYGYTF
TGTGCCAGCAGTGAGAGCAACTATGGCTACACCTTC
>TRBJ1-1|-|-|15|TRBV18
CASSPPQGRNTEAFF
TGTGCCAGCTCACCACCGCAGGGGAGAAACACTGAAGCTTTCTTT
>TRBJ2-7|-|few|14|TRBV5-4
CASSLYGGGLEQYF
TGTGCCAGCAGCTTGTACGGCGGGGGCCTCGAGCAGTACTTC
>TRBJ2-7|TRBD2|-|14|TRBV27
CASRKAGSGYEQYF
TGTGCCAGCCGTAAAGCGGGAAGCGGGTACGAGCAGTACTTC
>TRBJ1-2|-|-|13|TRBV19
CASSMLGEDGYTF
TGTGCCAGTAGTATGTTGGGGGAGGATGGCTACACCTTC
>TRBJ2-3|-|-|14|TRBV5-1
CASSLGASTDTQYF
TGCGCCAGCAGCTTGGGGGCCAGCACAGATACGCAGTATTTT
>TRBJ2-7|-|-|13|TRBV2
CAIKDIPLAEQYF
TGTGCCATCAAGGACATCCCGTTGGCCGAGCAGTACTTC
>TRBJ2-3|-|-|14|TRBV27
CASSPRDPGDTQYF
TGTGCCAGCAGTCCCCGGGACCCGGGAGATACGCAGTATTTT
>TRBJ1-2|TRBD1|-|15|TRBV6-5
CASSYRDRGRGGYTF
TGTGCCAGCAGTTATCGGGACAGGGGGCGCGGTGGCTACACCTTC
>TRBJ2-5|-|-|11|TRBV29-1
CSVEIVLAVYF
TGCAGCGTTGAAATCGTACTAGCCGTATACTTC
>TRBJ2-1|-|-|17|TRBV5-1
CASSNQSPSATYNEQFF
TGCGCCAGCAGCAATCAGTCCCCTAGCGCAACCTACAATGAGCAGTTCTTC
>TRBJ2-1|TRBD2|-|16|TRBV28
CASSSRTSGRRNEQFF
TGTGCCAGCAGTTCCCGGACTAGCGGGAGACGGAATGAGCAGTTCTTC
>TRBJ2-3|TRBD2|-|15|TRBV15
CATSPGLADTDTQYF
TGTGCCACCAGCCCAGGACTAGCGGACACAGATACGCAGTATTTT
>TRBJ1-2|-|-|12|TRBV5-4
CASSAGVYGYTF
TGTGCCAGCAGCGCAGGAGTCTATGGCTACACCTTC
>TRBJ2-7|TRBD2|-|18|TRBV5-1
CASSLRTSGRVPLAEQYF
TGCGCCAGCAGCTTGAGGACTAGCGGGAGGGTTCCACTGGCCGAGCAGTACTTC
>TRBJ1-2|-|-|14|TRBV30
CAWSVGRVSYGYTF
TGTGCCTGGAGTGTAGGCAGGGTATCCTATGGCTACACCTTC
>TRBJ2-7|-|-|15|TRBV27
CASSLSGQLKYEQYF
TGTGCCAGCAGTTTATCGGGTCAGCTAAAGTACGAGCAGTACTTC
>TRBJ1-1|-|-|14|TRBV7-2
CASSVAQLNTEAFF
TGTGCCAGCAGCGTCGCACAGCTGAACACTGAAGCTTTCTTT
>TRBJ1-5|TRBD1|-|15|TRBV30
CAWSEGAAFGQPQHF
TGTGCCTGGAGCGAGGGGGCGGCGTTCGGCCAGCCCCAGCATTTT
>TRBJ2-5|-|-|11|TRBV30
CAWSAQETQYF
TGTGCCTGGAGTGCCCAAGAGACCCAGTACTTC
>TRBJ2-7|TRBD2|once|15|TRBV7-6
CASSLTSVKDYEQYF
TGTGCCAGCAGCTTAACTAGCGTTAAGGACTACGAGCAGTACTTC
>TRBJ2-5|-|-|11|TRBV20-1
CSASLSEAQYF
TGCAGTGCTTCCCTATCGGAGGCCCAGTACTTC
>TRBJ2-2|TRBD1|-|17|TRBV9
CASNANTGAPNTGELFF
TGTGCCAGCAACGCTAATACAGGGGCTCCGAACACCGGGGAGCTGTTTTTT
>TRBJ1-5|TRBD1|-|16|TRBV12-5
CASGLAGQGGREPQHF
TGTGCTAGTGGTTTGGCCGGACAGGGGGGTAGGGAGCCCCAGCATTTT
>TRBJ2-1|-|-|15|TRBV11-2
CASSQLAGRYNEQFF
TGTGCCAGCAGCCAGTTGGCAGGGCGCTACAATGAGCAGTTCTTC
>TRBJ2-7|-|few|11|TRBV20-1
CSASQGPEQYF
TGCAGTGCTAGCCAGGGTCCCGAGCAGTACTTC
>TRBJ2-5|TRBD1|once|15|TRBV5-1
CASSFTGTGKETQYF
TGCGCCAGCAGTTTTACCGGGACAGGGAAAGAGACCCAGTACTTC